This T cell receptor beta chain stems from a study of blood T cell repertoires in COVID-19. Generated by immunoSEQ multiplex PCR, the TCRdb table keeps only in-frame clones and is missing some. The repertoire holds approximately 63,000 clones, 70% to 80% seen once, with 40% to 60% in the top ten. The CDR3 has 18 amino acids. In germline, CDR1 is SGHNT, CDR2 YYREEE (reference sequence). The J segment lost 2 bases and the V segment lost 8 bases, leaving 19 bases of the junction unmatched. Sequencing was done on a sample of peripheral blood. This TCR came from a woman aged 80 or over with acute or convalescent COVID-19. The chain is built from TRBV5-4 and TRBJ2-3; TRBD2 aligns across 8 bases. In nucleotides, the CDR3 is TGTGCCAGTCCTCCCCCAGGAGGAATAGCGGGGACCACAGATACGCAGTATTTT. Protein sequence: CASPPPGGIAGTTDTQYF.